This TCR beta chain was sequenced in a study of cytomegalovirus exposure and HLA in healthy donors. Study outcomes and limitations: What was likely a sequencing artifact was a cluster of highly shared sequence variants. Available immune exposure information covered CMV serostatus only. Of the V segments, some could not be distinguished, including TRBV6-2 and TRBV6-3, and were excluded.

Per germline, CDR1 SEHNR and CDR2 FQNEAQ (reference sequence). The CDR3 spans 15 residues. The junction had 4 bases not matched to a gene; V was cut back by 0 bases and J by 4 bases. It was with 60 Vbeta and 13 Jbeta primers that the PCR ran. Assay: immunoSEQ multiplex PCR; the TCRdb copy retains only in-frame clones and omits some. This sample has more than 200,000 clones, with around 80% found just once. A note on this clone: Antigen: not known.

This chain joins TRBV7-9 and TRBJ2-3; 7 bases map to TRBD2. This TCR derives from a man in his forties in good health and CMV-seropositive. The sequenced sample consisted of PBMCs. DNA for the CDR3: TGTGCCAGCAGCTTAGCTGGGAGGGAGTCAGATACGCAGTATTTT. Protein product: CASSLAGRESDTQYF.